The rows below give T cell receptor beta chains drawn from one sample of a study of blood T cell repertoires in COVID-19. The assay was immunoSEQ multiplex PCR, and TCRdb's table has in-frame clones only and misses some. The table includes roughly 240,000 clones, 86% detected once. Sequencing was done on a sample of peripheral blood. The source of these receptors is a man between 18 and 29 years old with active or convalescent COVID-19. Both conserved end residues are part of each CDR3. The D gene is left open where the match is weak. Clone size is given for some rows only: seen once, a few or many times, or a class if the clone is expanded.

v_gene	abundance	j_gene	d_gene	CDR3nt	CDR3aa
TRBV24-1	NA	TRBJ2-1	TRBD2	TGTGCCACCAGTGATTCGCGACTAGCGGAGATCTACAATGAGCAGTTCTTC	CATSDSRLAEIYNEQFF
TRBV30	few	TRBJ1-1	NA	TGTGCCTGGAGTGTACTGGAGGAAGCTTTCTTT	CAWSVLEEAFF
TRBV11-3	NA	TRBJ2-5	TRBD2	TGTGCCAGCAGCCCCGGGGGGGCCAGGGAGGGTTGGACCCAGTACTTC	CASSPGGAREGWTQYF
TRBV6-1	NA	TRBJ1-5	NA	TGTGCCAGCAGTGAAAGGAACTACAATCAGCCCCAGCATTTT	CASSERNYNQPQHF
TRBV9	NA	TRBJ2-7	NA	TGTGCCAGCAGTCCCCGTCTCCTATCCTACGAGCAGTACTTC	CASSPRLLSYEQYF
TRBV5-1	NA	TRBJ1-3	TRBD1	TGCGCCAGCAGCGGGACAGGGGGAAACACCATATATTTT	CASSGTGGNTIYF
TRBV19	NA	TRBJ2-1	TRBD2	TGTGCCAGTAGTATAGACCTAGCGGGAGCGTTAAATGAGCAGTTCTTC	CASSIDLAGALNEQFF
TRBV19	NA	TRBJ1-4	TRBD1	TGTGCCAGTAGACCTGGACAGGCCTATAATGAAAAACTGTTTTTT	CASRPGQAYNEKLFF
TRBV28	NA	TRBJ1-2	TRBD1	TGTGCCAGCAGTTCACCGTACAGGGGGTCTGGCTACACCTTC	CASSSPYRGSGYTF
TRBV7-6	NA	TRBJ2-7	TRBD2	TGTGCCAGCACCGTGGGACTAGCGGGAGGCCTAAGCTCCTACGAGCAGTACTTC	CASTVGLAGGLSSYEQYF
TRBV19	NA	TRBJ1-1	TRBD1	TGTGCCAGTAGTAGACTGAGACAGGGGGCGGCCCTGAACACTGAAGCTTTCTTT	CASSRLRQGAALNTEAFF
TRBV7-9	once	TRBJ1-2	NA	TGTGCCAGCAGCACTGACACCCTCAGCGGCTACACCTTC	CASSTDTLSGYTF
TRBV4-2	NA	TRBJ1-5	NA	TGTGCCAGCAGTCGACAGCCCAATCAGCCCCAGCATTTT	CASSRQPNQPQHF
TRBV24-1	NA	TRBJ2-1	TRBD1	TGTGCCACCAGTGACGCCGGGACAGCCAACAATGAGCAGTTCTTC	CATSDAGTANNEQFF
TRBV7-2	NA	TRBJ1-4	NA	TGTGCCAGCAGCTTAGCGCTGGACAGCCTCACTTTT	CASSLALDSLTF
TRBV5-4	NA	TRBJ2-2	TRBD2	TGTGCCAGCAGCCCGGCAACGGGAGGTTGGACCGGGGAGCTGTTTTTT	CASSPATGGWTGELFF
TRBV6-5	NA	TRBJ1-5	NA	TGTGCCAGCAGTCGTAGACAGGATAGCAATCAGCCCCAGCATTTT	CASSRRQDSNQPQHF
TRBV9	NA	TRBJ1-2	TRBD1	TGTGCCAGCAGCGTAAGGGACAGATCGATTTATGGCTACACCTTC	CASSVRDRSIYGYTF
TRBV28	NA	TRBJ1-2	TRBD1	TGTGCCAGCAGTTTAAGGGGAGTGCAGGGGGACACCTTC	CASSLRGVQGDTF
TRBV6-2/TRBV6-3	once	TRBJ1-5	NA	TGTGCCAGCAGTTCCCCCCCGGGTCAGCCCCAGCATTTT	CASSSPPGQPQHF
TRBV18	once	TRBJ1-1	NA	TGTGCCAGCTCCCCCGTGGCAGGGCGGCTATTGAACACTGAAGCTTTCTTT	CASSPVAGRLLNTEAFF
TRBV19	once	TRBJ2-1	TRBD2	TGTGCCAGTAGTATAGGGACTAGCTCCTACAATGAGCAGTTCTTC	CASSIGTSSYNEQFF
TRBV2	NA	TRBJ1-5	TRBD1	TGTGCCAGCAGTGAGGGGGCAGGGGGCGGTCAGCCCCAGCATTTT	CASSEGAGGGQPQHF